This TCR beta chain emerged from a study of blood T cell repertoires in COVID-19 (dated by TCRdb to the early 2020s). With regard to the full study: Collaborator samples came from the United States, Italy and Spain and covered acute and convalescent phases of COVID-19. Sample metadata almost always included a de-identified subject ID, COVID-19 status, age in years and sex. The prospective study material was composed of cDNA or gDNA derived from T cells, B-cell-depleted T cells, or PBMCs. Subjects who had been exposed to COVID-19, were actively infected with it, or had recovered from it provided the deeply sampled blood TCRbeta repertoires that made up the dataset. HLA class I and class II types, where available, came from metadata supplied by the sample provider rather than from assay-based typing. The samples were drawn from two sources: the first 160 participants of the ongoing ImmuneRACE study, and 1,000 to 1,500 subjects contributed by 6 global collaborators. A freely available public database, intended as a resource for researchers studying the immune response to SARS-CoV-2, is where the repertoires were released. The paper as a whole reports these results and caveats: The quantity of clinical and demographic metadata differed by source and by participant and was supplied without curation.

Details on this clone: Its antigen remains undetermined. Base quality data are lacking; no much larger clone is found one base away.

Samples from volunteer blood donors who had recovered from COVID-19 were contributed by a second Seattle source. The collaborating institutions used their own protocols to collect whole blood in K2EDTA tubes. Collaborator samples were shipped for TCRbeta analysis as frozen whole blood, isolated PBMCs, or DNA extracted from either sample type. CDR3 length: 15 amino acids, cysteine to phenylalanine. Solely the CDR3 DNA is kept, with 45 bases framed from the first base. As encoded in the germline V gene, CDR1 is SGHVS while CDR2 is FNYEAQ. Trimming removed 3 bases from V and 5 bases from J; the gene matches leave 7 bases unexplained. TCRbeta CDR3 regions were amplified from genomic DNA using the immunoSEQ Assay, a bias-controlled multiplex PCR. The original pipeline was this. Within the assay, amplification of reference gene primers was used to estimate how many nucleated cells each sample contained. To quantify the absolute abundance of each unique TCRbeta CDR3 rearrangement, sequence reads were collapsed and filtered. Productive Simpson clonality was computed per sample as the square root of Simpson's diversity index over productive rearrangements. TCRdb took this table from immuneACCESS and kept in-frame rearrangements with V and J called. Such tables lack part of the clones; where checked against another copy, unresolved V genes explain under half of the gap, and the rest is unexplained. From that table come the V and J calls and clone size; the DNA was used to work out D and trimming. The sample table records about 240,000 clones; around 83% of these occur just once. The ten largest clones take up roughly 2% of the sample.

Rearrangement joined TRBV7-6 to TRBJ2-3, with 8 bases aligning to TRBD2. Sequences were obtained from peripheral blood. The clonotype was recovered from a man aged 25 to 40 who had recovered from COVID-19. The CDR3: CASSLGASGRDTQYF. Here is the DNA: TGTGCCAGCAGCTTGGGGGCTAGCGGGCGAGATACGCAGTATTTT.